These T cell receptor beta chains were read from a single sample in a study of CD8+ T cells in alopecia areata. The method was immunoSEQ multiplex PCR; TCRdb's version includes in-frame clones alone and lacks a portion of them. This sample has approximately 200,000 clones; 60% to 70% occur once, and the top ten carry around 3%. Sequencing was performed on CD4+ T cells sorted from blood, taken at week 4, from a patient treated with tofacitinib. Receptors were obtained from a human donor with alopecia areata. Both conserved end residues are part of each CDR3. D genes are given only for firm matches. Expanded clones get a size class; other rows say once, few or many, or leave the size out.

V,length,J,D,size,CDR3,DNA
TRBV7-3,16,TRBJ2-1,TRBD2,NA,CASSLTLRAGHNEQFF,TGTGCCAGCAGCTTAACGCTCAGAGCGGGGCACAATGAGCAGTTCTTC
TRBV30,13,TRBJ2-2,TRBD1,NA,CAWSRTGAGELFF,TGTGCCTGGAGTCGAACAGGGGCCGGGGAGCTGTTTTTT
TRBV29-1,13,TRBJ2-7,TRBD1,once,CSATGTGNYEQYF,TGCAGCGCGACGGGGACAGGTAACTACGAGCAGTACTTC
TRBV10-3,13,TRBJ1-1,NA,NA,CAIRGASNTEAFF,TGTGCCATCAGAGGGGCGTCGAACACTGAAGCTTTCTTT
TRBV5-6,16,TRBJ2-5,TRBD2,few,CASSLVASGRKETQYF,TGTGCCAGCAGCTTGGTGGCTAGCGGGAGAAAAGAGACCCAGTACTTC
TRBV2,15,TRBJ2-7,NA,NA,CASSDGRGRGYEQYF,TGTGCCAGCAGTGACGGCAGGGGCCGGGGCTACGAGCAGTACTTC
TRBV7-2,14,TRBJ2-6,NA,NA,CASSLAGGANVLTF,TGTGCCAGCAGCTTAGCGGGTGGGGCCAACGTCCTGACTTTC
TRBV7-3,14,TRBJ2-5,NA,NA,CASSLGNREETQYF,TGTGCCAGCAGCTTAGGGAACAGGGAAGAGACCCAGTACTTC
TRBV15,14,TRBJ1-6,NA,NA,CATSRDWGSSPLHF,TGTGCCACCAGCAGAGATTGGGGGTCTTCACCCCTCCACTTT
TRBV27,15,TRBJ2-7,NA,NA,CASSSLANLSPEQYF,TGTGCCAGCAGTAGCCTAGCGAACCTTTCCCCCGAGCAGTACTTC
TRBV7-2,15,TRBJ2-5,NA,medium-sized,CASSLAGETQETQYF,TGTGCCAGCAGCTTAGCGGGGGAGACCCAAGAGACCCAGTACTTC
TRBV5-7,12,TRBJ2-1,NA,NA,CASSPSPYEQFF,TGTGCCAGCAGCCCGTCCCCCTATGAGCAGTTCTTC
TRBV6-5,13,TRBJ2-1,NA,NA,CASSYSTGNEQFF,TGTGCCAGCAGTTACTCGACGGGGAATGAGCAGTTCTTC
TRBV30,13,TRBJ1-5,NA,NA,CAWAPQGNQPQHF,TGTGCCTGGGCCCCCCAGGGGAATCAGCCCCAGCATTTT
TRBV25-1,15,TRBJ2-5,NA,NA,CASSVAESYQETQYF,TGTGCCAGCAGCGTAGCGGAATCGTACCAAGAGACCCAGTACTTC